Given below is one TCR beta chain in context. The table came from immunoSEQ multiplex PCR; TCRdb's copy has only in-frame clones and leaves some out. The sample includes 250,000 to 300,000 clones, about 94% seen only once; the top ten take 0.5% to 0.7%. The data originate from a study of T cell responses to AZD1222 COVID-19 vaccine. V shed 0 bases and J 2 bases; nucleotides not matched to a gene: 14. Germline V gene data show CDR1 as GTSNPN and CDR2 as SVGIG (reference sequence). CDR3 length: 18 amino acids. This chain links TRBV30 with TRBJ2-7; TRBD2 aligns across 9 bases. The TCR was taken from an adult who received the AZD1222 COVID-19 vaccine. The sequences come from peripheral blood, collected 28 days after the second AZD1222 dose. CDR3 DNA: TGTGCCTGGAGTGTCTGGCGTATGCGGGCGGGAGGGCCCTACGAGCAGTACTTC. This sequence encodes CAWSVWRMRAGGPYEQYF. The entire variable domain, with the rest obtained from reference TRBV30 and TRBJ2-7, is as follows: SQTIHQWPATLVQPVGSPLSLECTVEGTSNPNLYWYRQAAGRGLQLLFYSVGIGQISSEVPQNLSASRPQDRQFILSSKKLLLSDSGFYLCAWSVWRMRAGGPYEQYFGPGTRLTVT.